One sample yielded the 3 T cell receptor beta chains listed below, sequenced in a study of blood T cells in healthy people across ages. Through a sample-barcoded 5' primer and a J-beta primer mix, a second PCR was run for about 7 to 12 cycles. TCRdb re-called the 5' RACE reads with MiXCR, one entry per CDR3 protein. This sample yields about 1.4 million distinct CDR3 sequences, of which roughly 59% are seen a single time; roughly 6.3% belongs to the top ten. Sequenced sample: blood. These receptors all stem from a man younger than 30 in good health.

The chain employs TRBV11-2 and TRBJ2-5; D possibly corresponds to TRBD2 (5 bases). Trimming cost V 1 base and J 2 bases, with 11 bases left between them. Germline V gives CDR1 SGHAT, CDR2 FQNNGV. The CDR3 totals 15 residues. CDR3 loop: CASSLVRGRQETQYF. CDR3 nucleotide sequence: TGTGCCAGCAGCTTAGTCAGAGGGCGGCAAGAGACCCAGTACTTC.

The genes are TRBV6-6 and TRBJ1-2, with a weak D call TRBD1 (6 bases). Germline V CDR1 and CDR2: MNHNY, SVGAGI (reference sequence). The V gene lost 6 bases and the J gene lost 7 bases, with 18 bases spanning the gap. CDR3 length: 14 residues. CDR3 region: CASSQDRDKGGYTF. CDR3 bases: TGTGCCAGCAGCCAAGACCGGGACAAGGGTGGCTACACCTTC.

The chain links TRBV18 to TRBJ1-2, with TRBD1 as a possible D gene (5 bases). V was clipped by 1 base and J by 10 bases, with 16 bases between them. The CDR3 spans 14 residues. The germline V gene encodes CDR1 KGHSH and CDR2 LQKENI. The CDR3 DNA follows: TGTGCCAGCTCACCACTCTCGGGACCGGCCCTCTACACCTTC. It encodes CASSPLSGPALYTF. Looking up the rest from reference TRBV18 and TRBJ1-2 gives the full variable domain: NAGVMQNPRHLVRRRGQEARLRCSPMKGHSHVYWYRQLPEEGLKFMVYLQKENIIDESGMPKERFSAEFPKEGPSILRIQQVVRGDSAAYFCASSPLSGPALYTFGSGTRLTVV.